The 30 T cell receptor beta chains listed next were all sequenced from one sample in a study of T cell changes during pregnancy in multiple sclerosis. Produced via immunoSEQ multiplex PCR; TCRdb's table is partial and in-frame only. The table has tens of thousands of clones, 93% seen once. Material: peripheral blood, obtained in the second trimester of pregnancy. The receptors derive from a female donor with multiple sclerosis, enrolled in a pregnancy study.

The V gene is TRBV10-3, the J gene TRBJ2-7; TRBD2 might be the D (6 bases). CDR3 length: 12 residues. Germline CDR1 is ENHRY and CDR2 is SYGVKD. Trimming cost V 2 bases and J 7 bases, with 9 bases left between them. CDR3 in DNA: TGTGCCATCAGTGAGGGAGGGAGGGAGCAGTACTTC. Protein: CAISEGGREQYF.

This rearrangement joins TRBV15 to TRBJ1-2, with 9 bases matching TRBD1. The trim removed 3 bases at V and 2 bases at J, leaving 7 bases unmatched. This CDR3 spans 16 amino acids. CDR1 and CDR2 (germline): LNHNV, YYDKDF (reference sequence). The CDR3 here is CATSSWGQGLNYGYTF. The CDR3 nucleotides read TGTGCCACCAGCAGTTGGGGACAGGGTTTGAACTATGGCTACACCTTC.

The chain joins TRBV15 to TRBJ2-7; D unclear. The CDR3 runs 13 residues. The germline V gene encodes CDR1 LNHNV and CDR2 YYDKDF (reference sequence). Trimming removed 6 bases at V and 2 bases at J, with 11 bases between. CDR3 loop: CATRAPRTYEQYF. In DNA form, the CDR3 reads TGTGCCACCAGGGCCCCTAGAACCTACGAGCAGTACTTC.

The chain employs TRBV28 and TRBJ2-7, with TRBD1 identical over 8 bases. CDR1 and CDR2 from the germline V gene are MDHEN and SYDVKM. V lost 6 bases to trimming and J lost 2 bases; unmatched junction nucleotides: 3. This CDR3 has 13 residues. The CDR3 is CASRGTGPYEQYF. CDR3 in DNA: TGTGCCAGCAGAGGGACAGGACCCTACGAGCAGTACTTC. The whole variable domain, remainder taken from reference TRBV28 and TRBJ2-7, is DVKVTQSSRYLVKRTGEKVFLECVQDMDHENMFWYRQDPGLGLRLIYFSYDVKMKEKGDIPEGYSVSREKKERFSLILESASTNQTSMYLCASRGTGPYEQYFGPGTRLTVT.

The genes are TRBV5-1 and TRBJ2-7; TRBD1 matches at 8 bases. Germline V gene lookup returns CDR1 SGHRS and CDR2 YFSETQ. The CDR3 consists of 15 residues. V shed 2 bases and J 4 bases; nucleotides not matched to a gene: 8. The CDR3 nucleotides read TGCGCCAGCAGCTTTTTGCCGGGACAGGAATACGAGCAGTACTTC. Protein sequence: CASSFLPGQEYEQYF.

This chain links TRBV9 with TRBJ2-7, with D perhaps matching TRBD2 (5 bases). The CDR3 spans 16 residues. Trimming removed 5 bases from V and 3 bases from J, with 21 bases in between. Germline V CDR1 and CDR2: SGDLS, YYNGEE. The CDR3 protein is CASSDGPIPGNYEQYF. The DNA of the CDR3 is TGTGCCAGCAGTGACGGACCGATACCCGGGAACTACGAGCAGTACTTC.

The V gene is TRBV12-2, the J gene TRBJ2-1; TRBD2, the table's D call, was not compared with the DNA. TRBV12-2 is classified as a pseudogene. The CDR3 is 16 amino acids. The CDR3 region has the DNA TGTGCAAGTCGCTCACAGTTAGCGGGTGAGATCGATGAGCAGTTCTTC. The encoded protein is CASRSQLAGEIDEQFF.

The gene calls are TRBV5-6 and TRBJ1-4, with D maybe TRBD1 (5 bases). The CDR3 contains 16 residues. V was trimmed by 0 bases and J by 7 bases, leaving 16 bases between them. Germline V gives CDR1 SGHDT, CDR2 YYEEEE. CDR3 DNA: TGTGCCAGCAGCTTGGGTGTTGCAGGGTTTTTTGAAAAACTGTTTTTT. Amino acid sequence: CASSLGVAGFFEKLFF.

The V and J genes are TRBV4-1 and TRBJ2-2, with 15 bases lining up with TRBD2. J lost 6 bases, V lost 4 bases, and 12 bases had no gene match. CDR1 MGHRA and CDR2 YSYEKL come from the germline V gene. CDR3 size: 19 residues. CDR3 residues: CASSLRTSGGAKMSGELFF. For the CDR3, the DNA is TGCGCCAGCAGCCTACGGACTAGCGGGGGGGCGAAGATGTCCGGGGAGCTGTTTTTT.

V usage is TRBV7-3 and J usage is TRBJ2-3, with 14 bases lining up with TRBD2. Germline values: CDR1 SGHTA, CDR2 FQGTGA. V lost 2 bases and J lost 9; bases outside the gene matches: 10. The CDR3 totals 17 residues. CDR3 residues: CASSLGLGTSGGGTQYF. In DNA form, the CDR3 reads TGTGCCAGCAGCTTAGGTCTAGGGACTAGCGGGGGAGGCACGCAGTATTTT. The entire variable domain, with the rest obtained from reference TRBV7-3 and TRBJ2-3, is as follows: GAGVSQTPSNKVTEKGKYVELRCDPISGHTALYWYRQSLGQGPEFLIYFQGTGAADDSGLPNDRFFAVRPEGSVSTLKIQRTERGDSAVYLCASSLGLGTSGGGTQYFGPGTRLTVL.

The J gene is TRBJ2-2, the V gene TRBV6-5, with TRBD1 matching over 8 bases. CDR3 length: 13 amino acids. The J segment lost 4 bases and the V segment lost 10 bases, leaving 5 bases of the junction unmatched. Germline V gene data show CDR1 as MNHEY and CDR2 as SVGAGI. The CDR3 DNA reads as TGTGCCATACGACAGGGGATCACCGGGGAGCTGTTTTTT. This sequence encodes CAIRQGITGELFF.

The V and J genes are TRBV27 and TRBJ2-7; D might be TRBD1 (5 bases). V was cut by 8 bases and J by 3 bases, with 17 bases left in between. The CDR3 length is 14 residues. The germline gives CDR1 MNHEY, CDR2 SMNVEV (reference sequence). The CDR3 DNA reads TGTGCCAGCTCCGACGATTCTAGGGGCTACGAGCAGTACTTC. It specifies CASSDDSRGYEQYF.

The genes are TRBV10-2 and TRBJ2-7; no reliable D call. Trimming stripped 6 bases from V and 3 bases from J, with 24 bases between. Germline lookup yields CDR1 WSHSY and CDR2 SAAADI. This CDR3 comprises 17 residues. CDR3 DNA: TGCGCCAGCAGCGATCCTTACTCAGGCGTACGAGTCTACGAGCAGTACTTC. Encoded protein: CASSDPYSGVRVYEQYF.

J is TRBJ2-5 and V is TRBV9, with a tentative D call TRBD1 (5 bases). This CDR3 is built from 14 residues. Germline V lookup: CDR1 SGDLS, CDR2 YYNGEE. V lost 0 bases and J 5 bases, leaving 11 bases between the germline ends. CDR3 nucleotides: TGTGCCAGCAGCGTAGACAGCAAGGGGGAGACCCAGTACTTC. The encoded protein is CASSVDSKGETQYF.

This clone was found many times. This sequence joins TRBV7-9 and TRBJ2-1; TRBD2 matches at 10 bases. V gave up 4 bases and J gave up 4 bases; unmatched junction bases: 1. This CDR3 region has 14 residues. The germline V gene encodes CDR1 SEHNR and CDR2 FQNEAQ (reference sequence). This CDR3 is CASSSTSGYNEQFF. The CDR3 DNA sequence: TGTGCCAGCAGCTCGACTAGCGGGTACAATGAGCAGTTCTTC.

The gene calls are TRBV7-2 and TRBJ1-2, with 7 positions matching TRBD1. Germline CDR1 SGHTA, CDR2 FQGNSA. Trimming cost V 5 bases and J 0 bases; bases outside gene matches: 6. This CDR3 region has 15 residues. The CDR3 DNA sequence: TGTGCCAGCAGCGTATGGGACAGAACTAACTATGGCTACACCTTC. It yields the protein CASSVWDRTNYGYTF.

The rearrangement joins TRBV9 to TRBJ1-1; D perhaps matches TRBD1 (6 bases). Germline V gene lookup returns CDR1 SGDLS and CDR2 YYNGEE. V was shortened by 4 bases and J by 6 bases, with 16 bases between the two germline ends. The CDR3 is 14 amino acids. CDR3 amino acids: CASSPRGGNAEAFF. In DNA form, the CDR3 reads TGTGCCAGCAGCCCAAGGGGGGGTAACGCTGAAGCTTTCTTT.

The CDR3 DNA is TGTGCCAGCAGCTTACCGAGAGGCGAGCAGTACTTC. As protein: CASSLPRGEQYF. The chain recombines TRBV5-4 with TRBJ2-7; D not certain. V was trimmed by 2 bases and J by 6 bases, leaving 9 bases between them. Germline V CDR1 and CDR2: SGHNT, YYREEE (reference sequence). CDR3 length equals 12 residues. Filled out from reference TRBV5-4 and TRBJ2-7, the complete variable domain reads ETGVTQSPTHLIKTRGQQVTLRCSSQSGHNTVSWYQQALGQGPQFIFQYYREEENGRGNFPPRFSGLQFPNYSSELNVNALELDDSALYLCASSLPRGEQYFGPGTRLTVT.

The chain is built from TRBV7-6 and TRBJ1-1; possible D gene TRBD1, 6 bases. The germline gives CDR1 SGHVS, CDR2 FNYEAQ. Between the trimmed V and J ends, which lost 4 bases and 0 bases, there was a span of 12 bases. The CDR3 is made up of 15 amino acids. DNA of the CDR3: TGTGCCAGCAGCTCATACAGGGAACTGAACACTGAAGCTTTCTTT. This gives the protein CASSSYRELNTEAFF.

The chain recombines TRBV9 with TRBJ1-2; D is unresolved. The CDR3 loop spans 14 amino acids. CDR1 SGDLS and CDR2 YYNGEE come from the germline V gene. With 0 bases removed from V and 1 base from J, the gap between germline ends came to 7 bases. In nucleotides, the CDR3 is TGTGCCAGCAGCGTAGGGCCGGGTAACTATGGCTACACCTTC. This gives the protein CASSVGPGNYGYTF.

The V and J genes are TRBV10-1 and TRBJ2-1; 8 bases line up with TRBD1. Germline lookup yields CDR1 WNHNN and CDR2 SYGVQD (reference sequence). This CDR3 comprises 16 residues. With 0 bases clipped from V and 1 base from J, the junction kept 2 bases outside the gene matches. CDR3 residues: CASSESTGVSYNEQFF. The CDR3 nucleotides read TGCGCCAGCAGTGAGTCGACAGGGGTATCCTACAATGAGCAGTTCTTC.

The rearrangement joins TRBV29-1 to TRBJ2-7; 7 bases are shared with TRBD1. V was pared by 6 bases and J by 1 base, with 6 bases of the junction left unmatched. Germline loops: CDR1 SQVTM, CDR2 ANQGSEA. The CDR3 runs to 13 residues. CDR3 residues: CSVRSGGSYEQYF. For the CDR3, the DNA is TGCAGCGTCAGGTCAGGGGGTTCCTACGAGCAGTACTTC.

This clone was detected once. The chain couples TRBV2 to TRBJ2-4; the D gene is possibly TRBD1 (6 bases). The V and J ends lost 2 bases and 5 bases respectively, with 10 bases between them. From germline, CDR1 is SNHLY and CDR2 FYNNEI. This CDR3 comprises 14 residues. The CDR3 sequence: CASSELDRQNIQYF. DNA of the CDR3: TGTGCCAGCAGTGAACTGGACAGACAAAACATTCAGTACTTC.

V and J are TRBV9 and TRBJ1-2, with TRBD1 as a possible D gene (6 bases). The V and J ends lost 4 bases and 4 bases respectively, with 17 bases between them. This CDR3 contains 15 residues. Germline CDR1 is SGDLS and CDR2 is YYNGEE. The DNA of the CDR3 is TGTGCCAGCAGCCCCACGCTCGGACAGAGCTATGGCTACACCTTC. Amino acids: CASSPTLGQSYGYTF.

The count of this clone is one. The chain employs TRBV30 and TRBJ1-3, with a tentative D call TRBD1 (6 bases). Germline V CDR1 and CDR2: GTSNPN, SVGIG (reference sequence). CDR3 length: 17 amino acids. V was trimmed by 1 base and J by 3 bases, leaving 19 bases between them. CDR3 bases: TGTGCCTGGAGTGCCCCCCTCAGGGGTCATATTGGAAACACCATATATTTT. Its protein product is CAWSAPLRGHIGNTIYF.

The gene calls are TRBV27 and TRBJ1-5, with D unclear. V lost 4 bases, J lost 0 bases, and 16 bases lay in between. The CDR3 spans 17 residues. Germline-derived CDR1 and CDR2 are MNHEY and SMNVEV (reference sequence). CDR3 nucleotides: TGTGCCAGCAGTTCACACAGAGCTTTCAATAGCAATCAGCCCCAGCATTTT. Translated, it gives CASSSHRAFNSNQPQHF.

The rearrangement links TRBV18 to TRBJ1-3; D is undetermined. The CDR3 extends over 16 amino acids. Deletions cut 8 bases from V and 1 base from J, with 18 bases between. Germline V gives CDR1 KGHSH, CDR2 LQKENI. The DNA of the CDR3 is TGTGCCAGCGGCCAAGTTAGTCAAGCGTCTGGAAACACCATATATTTT. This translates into CASGQVSQASGNTIYF.

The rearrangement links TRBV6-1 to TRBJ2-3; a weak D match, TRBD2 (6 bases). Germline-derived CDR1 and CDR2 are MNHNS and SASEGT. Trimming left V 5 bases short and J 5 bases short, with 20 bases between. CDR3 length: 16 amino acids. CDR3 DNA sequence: TGTGCCAGCAGTCAAGAGACTAGTCGTTTTGGAGATACGCAGTATTTT. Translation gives CASSQETSRFGDTQYF.

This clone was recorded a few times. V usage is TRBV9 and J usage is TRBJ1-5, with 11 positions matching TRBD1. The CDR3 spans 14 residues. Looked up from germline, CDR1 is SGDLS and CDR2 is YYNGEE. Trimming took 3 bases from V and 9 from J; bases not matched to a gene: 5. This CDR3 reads CASSEGTGGRPQHF. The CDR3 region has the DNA TGTGCCAGCAGCGAGGGGACAGGGGGAAGGCCCCAGCATTTT. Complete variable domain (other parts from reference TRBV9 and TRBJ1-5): DSGVTQTPKHLITATGQRVTLRCSPRSGDLSVYWYQQSLDQGLQFLIQYYNGEERAKGNILERFSAQQFPDLHSELNLSSLELGDSALYFCASSEGTGGRPQHFGDGTRLSIL.

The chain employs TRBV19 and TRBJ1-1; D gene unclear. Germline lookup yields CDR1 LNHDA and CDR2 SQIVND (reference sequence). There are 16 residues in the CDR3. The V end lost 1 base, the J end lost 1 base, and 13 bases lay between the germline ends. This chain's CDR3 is CASSIGSLTGNTEAFF. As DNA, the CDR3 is TGTGCCAGTAGTATAGGCTCCTTGACGGGGAACACTGAAGCTTTCTTT.